These 29 T cell receptor beta chains share one sample of origin, sequenced in a study of cytomegalovirus exposure and HLA in healthy donors. Primers included in the PCR were 60 Vbeta and 13 Jbeta primers. Produced via immunoSEQ multiplex PCR; TCRdb's table is partial and in-frame only. This sample's table reports over 100,000 clones. The sequenced sample was PBMCs. The receptors were gathered from a man between 18 and 35 years old in good health and CMV-seronegative.

The chain combines TRBV6-4 with TRBJ1-6; TRBD1 aligns across 9 bases. CDR1 is MRHNA and CDR2 is SNTAGT in the germline V gene. The CDR3 has 15 amino acids. Losses at the gene ends were 0 bases for V and 9 bases for J; bases not matched to a gene: 3. Here the CDR3 DNA reads TGTGCCAGCAGTGACTCCGGGACAGGGATTTCACCCCTCCACTTT. This codes for CASSDSGTGISPLHF.

The genes are TRBV28 and TRBJ2-7; 7 bases fit TRBD1. The V segment lost 5 bases and the J segment 2 bases; nucleotides outside the gene matches: 9. CDR3 size: 15 residues. The V gene's germline CDR1 is MDHEN and CDR2 SYDVKM. This CDR3 reads CASSPSGQYTYEQYF. Written as DNA, the CDR3 is TGTGCCAGCAGTCCTTCGGGACAGTATACCTACGAGCAGTACTTC.

This chain uses TRBV5-4 with TRBJ1-1; the D is unclear. The ends were cut back, 4 bases at V and 5 bases at J, with 18 bases in the middle. CDR1 and CDR2 from the germline V gene are SGHNT and YYREEE (reference sequence). The CDR3 runs 15 residues. CDR3 DNA: TGTGCCAGCAGCGCGGGCGTCGTGAGGTCGACTGAAGCTTTCTTT. Residues: CASSAGVVRSTEAFF.

The chain is built from TRBV5-4 and TRBJ2-7; D is possibly TRBD2 (5 bases). Germline CDR1 is SGHNT and CDR2 is YYREEE (reference sequence). This CDR3 has 19 residues. Trimming removed 2 bases from V and 0 bases from J, with 24 bases in between. For the CDR3, the DNA is TGTGCCAGCAGCTTTAACCCGCGAATAAGGGTTGGGAGCTCCTACGAGCAGTACTTC. Protein product: CASSFNPRIRVGSSYEQYF.

The chain is built from TRBV18 and TRBJ1-5; 11 bases line up with TRBD1. With 3 bases clipped from V and 3 bases from J, the junction kept 4 bases outside the gene matches. This CDR3 comprises 16 residues. Germline V lookup: CDR1 KGHSH, CDR2 LQKENI. CDR3 bases: TGTGCCAGCTCACCCATAGGACAGGGGGCCAATCAGCCCCAGCATTTT. It yields the protein CASSPIGQGANQPQHF.

This rearrangement joins TRBV10-1 to TRBJ2-7; D perhaps matches TRBD1 (6 bases). The CDR3 has 12 residues. The germline V and J ends were trimmed by 8 bases and 5 bases, with 13 bases remaining between them. Looked up from germline, CDR1 is WNHNN and CDR2 is SYGVQD (reference sequence). In nucleotides, the CDR3 is TGCGCCAGCGGGGAACAGGGCCACGAGCAGTACTTC. Encoded protein: CASGEQGHEQYF.

The chain has TRBV28 and TRBJ2-1; tentatively, D is TRBD1 (5 bases). Looked up from germline, CDR1 is MDHEN and CDR2 is SYDVKM. V was cut by 6 bases and J by 2 bases, with 11 bases left in between. The CDR3 is 14 amino acids. CDR3 sequence: CASRQELTYNEQFF. In DNA form, the CDR3 reads TGTGCCAGCAGACAGGAACTGACCTACAATGAGCAGTTCTTC.

The rearrangement joins TRBV7-2 to TRBJ2-7; D possibly corresponds to TRBD1 (6 bases). There are 16 residues in the CDR3. Germline V gene data show CDR1 as SGHTA and CDR2 as FQGNSA. Trimming shortened V by 5 bases and J by 4 bases, and 21 bases separated the two germline ends. The CDR3 region is CASSTSGGQRVYEQYF. CDR3 DNA: TGTGCCAGCAGCACATCCGGTGGACAGAGAGTTTACGAGCAGTACTTC.

The genes are TRBV5-4 and TRBJ1-3; D remains unclear. Per germline, CDR1 SGHNT and CDR2 YYREEE (reference sequence). The V end was cut by 1 base, the J end by 3 bases, with 8 bases between. This CDR3 comprises 14 residues. CDR3 amino acids: CASSLRGYGNTIYF. DNA of the CDR3: TGTGCCAGCAGCTTGCGGGGTTATGGAAACACCATATATTTT. Together with reference TRBV5-4 and TRBJ1-3, the CDR3 gives the full variable domain: ETGVTQSPTHLIKTRGQQVTLRCSSQSGHNTVSWYQQALGQGPQFIFQYYREEENGRGNFPPRFSGLQFPNYSSELNVNALELDDSALYLCASSLRGYGNTIYFGEGSWLTVV.

V usage is TRBV29-1 and J usage is TRBJ2-7; 7 bases agree with TRBD1. V lost 6 bases to trimming and J lost 0 bases; unmatched junction nucleotides: 5. The CDR3 covers 13 residues. In germline, CDR1 is SQVTM, CDR2 ANQGSEA. In nucleotides, the CDR3 is TGCAGCGTCCGGACAGGCCGCTCCTACGAGCAGTACTTC. This translates into CSVRTGRSYEQYF.

The chain has TRBV9 and TRBJ2-2, with 13 bases aligning to TRBD2. Trimming cost V 3 bases and J 0 bases; bases outside gene matches: 8. Germline V gives CDR1 SGDLS, CDR2 YYNGEE. The CDR3 is made up of 19 amino acids. CDR3 nucleotide sequence: TGTGCCAGCAGCGACAGACTAGCGGGGGGACGCGCGAACACCGGGGAGCTGTTTTTT. This translates into CASSDRLAGGRANTGELFF.

The chain couples TRBV7-2 to TRBJ2-5; 9 bases fit TRBD2. The last part of the DNA fits TRBJ2-7 better; the J call may be wrong. The germline gives CDR1 SGHTA, CDR2 FQGNSA. The CDR3 runs to 16 residues. CDR3 in DNA: TGTGCCAGCAGCTTAGCGCAGCGGGGGGTCTCCTACGAGCAGTACTTC. This translates into CASSLAQRGVSYEQYF.

This sequence joins TRBV7-6 and TRBJ1-1, with TRBD1 matching over 7 bases. CDR3 length equals 17 residues. V was clipped by 1 base and J by 1 base; unmatched bases: 9. Germline V CDR1 and CDR2: SGHVS, FNYEAQ. This chain's CDR3 is CASSLEVGGEGNTEAFF. The CDR3 DNA is TGTGCCAGCAGCTTAGAAGTAGGGGGCGAAGGGAACACTGAAGCTTTCTTT.

The chain carries TRBV28 and TRBJ1-1; D is possibly TRBD1 (5 bases). The V gene lost 6 bases and the J gene lost 5 bases, with 10 bases spanning the gap. Germline lookup yields CDR1 MDHEN and CDR2 SYDVKM. The CDR3 sequence is 12 residues long. DNA for the CDR3: TGTGCCAGCAGGACGGGGGGGACTGAAGCTTTCTTT. Amino acids: CASRTGGTEAFF. Variable domain in full (rest from reference TRBV28 and TRBJ1-1): DVKVTQSSRYLVKRTGEKVFLECVQDMDHENMFWYRQDPGLGLRLIYFSYDVKMKEKGDIPEGYSVSREKKERFSLILESASTNQTSMYLCASRTGGTEAFFGQGTRLTVV.

The V and J genes are TRBV10-3 and TRBJ1-6; D is unclear. The CDR3 is 13 residues long. V lost 7 bases and J lost 3, with 7 bases in between. Germline CDR1 reads ENHRY; CDR2 reads SYGVKD. The CDR3: CAITQDYNSPLHF. In DNA form, the CDR3 reads TGTGCCATCACCCAGGACTATAATTCACCCCTCCACTTT.

V and J are TRBV29-1 and TRBJ2-2; D is uncertain. Germline V lookup: CDR1 SQVTM, CDR2 ANQGSEA. The CDR3 is 11 amino acids. V was cut by 4 bases and J by 4 bases, with 4 bases left in between. The CDR3 here is CSVARTGELFF. The CDR3, as DNA: TGCAGCGTTGCTCGCACCGGGGAGCTGTTTTTT.

The rearrangement links TRBV5-4 to TRBJ2-7; 8 nucleotides line up with TRBD1. Germline CDR1 and CDR2: SGHNT and YYREEE (reference sequence). The CDR3 length is 13 residues. Germline trimming cut 0 bases from V and 5 bases from J; bases unmatched to any gene: 1. CDR3 amino acids: CASSLGQGNEQYF. CDR3 nucleotides: TGTGCCAGCAGCTTGGGACAGGGGAACGAGCAGTACTTC.

J is TRBJ2-7 and V is TRBV4-3; TRBD1 matches at 9 bases. CDR3 length: 17 amino acids. Germline trimming cut 0 bases from V and 1 base from J; bases unmatched to any gene: 7. Germline CDR1 is LGHNA and CDR2 is YSLEER. The CDR3 sequence is CASSQDLTDRGSYEQYF. CDR3 DNA: TGCGCCAGCAGCCAAGACCTTACCGACAGGGGGTCCTACGAGCAGTACTTC.

V is TRBV5-4 and J is TRBJ1-2, with 7 bases identical to TRBD1. The CDR3 is 15 residues long. Germline CDR1 and CDR2: SGHNT and YYREEE (reference sequence). Trimming removed 0 bases from V and 8 bases from J; junction bases left unmatched: 10. In DNA form, the CDR3 reads TGTGCCAGCAGCTTGGCCGGGACAGAGCTATGGGGCTACACCTTC. Translating gives CASSLAGTELWGYTF. The entire variable domain, with the rest obtained from reference TRBV5-4 and TRBJ1-2, is as follows: ETGVTQSPTHLIKTRGQQVTLRCSSQSGHNTVSWYQQALGQGPQFIFQYYREEENGRGNFPPRFSGLQFPNYSSELNVNALELDDSALYLCASSLAGTELWGYTFGSGTRLTVV.

V usage is TRBV29-1 and J usage is TRBJ1-2; 7 nucleotides line up with TRBD1. The CDR3 is 15 residues long. V trimming: 6 bases; J trimming: 8 bases; junction bases outside the gene matches: 18. Germline V CDR1 and CDR2: SQVTM, ANQGSEA. The CDR3 reads CSVVKGWGQSGGYTF. In DNA form, the CDR3 reads TGCAGCGTCGTGAAGGGATGGGGACAGTCGGGGGGCTACACCTTC.

V and J are TRBV27 and TRBJ2-5, with 9 bases identical to TRBD1. V lost 6 bases, J lost 5 bases, and 4 bases stayed unmatched. CDR1 MNHEY and CDR2 SMNVEV come from the germline V gene (reference sequence). This CDR3 has 13 amino acids. The CDR3 is CASRQGARETQYF. The CDR3 DNA follows: TGTGCCAGCAGACAGGGGGCACGGGAGACCCAGTACTTC.

This CDR3 is CAWSVVAGPRTDTQYF. The CDR3 DNA follows: TGTGCCTGGAGTGTCGTAGCGGGGCCTCGCACAGATACGCAGTATTTT. The chain joins TRBV30 to TRBJ2-3, with 8 bases lining up with TRBD2. The length of the CDR3 is 16 residues. Germline values: CDR1 GTSNPN, CDR2 SVGIG (reference sequence). J was trimmed by 1 base and V by 0 bases; bases with no gene match: 6.

The chain carries TRBV5-5 and TRBJ2-2; D remains ambiguous. This CDR3 contains 13 residues. Trimming shortened V by 0 bases and J by 6 bases, and 6 bases separated the two germline ends. Per the germline V gene, CDR1 is SGHKS and CDR2 is YYEKEE (reference sequence). The CDR3 region is CASSLVLSGELFF. DNA for the CDR3: TGTGCCAGCAGCTTGGTTCTTTCCGGGGAGCTGTTTTTT.

The V call is TRBV28, the J call TRBJ1-5, with D uncertain. The CDR3 spans 13 residues. The germline V and J ends were trimmed by 6 bases and 6 bases, with 12 bases remaining between them. Germline values: CDR1 MDHEN, CDR2 SYDVKM. This CDR3 is CASRQDGSQPQHF. The CDR3 bases are TGTGCCAGCAGGCAGGATGGGTCTCAGCCCCAGCATTTT.

This rearrangement joins TRBV28 to TRBJ2-5; D perhaps matches TRBD2 (6 bases). The CDR3 sequence is 13 residues long. The germline CDR1 and CDR2 sequences are MDHEN and SYDVKM. V shed 7 bases and J shed 1 base, with 10 bases lying between them. CDR3: CASKPSVQETQYF. CDR3 DNA sequence: TGTGCCAGCAAACCTAGCGTCCAAGAGACCCAGTACTTC.

J is TRBJ2-7 and V is TRBV4-3; a weak D match, TRBD2 (6 bases). CDR1 and CDR2 from the germline V gene are LGHNA and YSLEER. The CDR3 is 18 amino acids. Trimming pared 3 bases from V and 3 bases from J, leaving 24 bases between. CDR3 region: CASSQQWDRDVGGYEQYF. CDR3 DNA: TGCGCCAGCAGCCAGCAGTGGGACCGGGACGTGGGGGGCTACGAGCAGTACTTC.

The chain combines TRBV7-2 with TRBJ1-3, with a possible D match to TRBD1 (5 bases). Between the trimmed V and J ends, which lost 4 bases and 4 bases, there was a span of 17 bases. This CDR3 contains 16 residues. The germline V gene has CDR1 SGHTA and CDR2 FQGNSA. CDR3: CASSSRVVTAGNTIYF. CDR3 coding DNA: TGTGCCAGCAGCTCCAGGGTGGTGACAGCCGGAAACACCATATATTTT.

The V gene is TRBV5-6, the J gene TRBJ1-1; TRBD1 might be the D (5 bases). Between the trimmed V and J ends, which lost 0 bases and 5 bases, there was a span of 11 bases. Germline V gene lookup returns CDR1 SGHDT and CDR2 YYEEEE. This CDR3 has 14 residues. The CDR3 here is CASSLVWGGTEAFF. DNA for the CDR3: TGTGCCAGCAGCTTGGTCTGGGGGGGGACTGAAGCTTTCTTT.

J is TRBJ2-1 and V is TRBV4-3; D uncertain. This CDR3 region has 14 residues. CDR1 and CDR2 (germline): LGHNA, YSLEER. V gave up 1 base and J gave up 5 bases, with 9 bases separating them. The CDR3: CASSQVTTHNEQFF. The DNA for the CDR3 is TGCGCCAGCAGCCAAGTGACGACACACAATGAGCAGTTCTTC.